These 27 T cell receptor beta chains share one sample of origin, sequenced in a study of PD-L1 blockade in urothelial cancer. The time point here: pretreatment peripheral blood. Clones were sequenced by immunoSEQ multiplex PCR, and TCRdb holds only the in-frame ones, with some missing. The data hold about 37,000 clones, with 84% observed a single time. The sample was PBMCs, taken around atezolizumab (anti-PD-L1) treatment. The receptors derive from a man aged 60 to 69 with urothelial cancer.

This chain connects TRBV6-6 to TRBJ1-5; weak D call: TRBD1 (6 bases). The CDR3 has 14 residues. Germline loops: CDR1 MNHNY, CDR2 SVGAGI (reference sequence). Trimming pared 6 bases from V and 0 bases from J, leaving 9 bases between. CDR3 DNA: TGTGCCAGCAGCTTGGACAGTAGCAATCAGCCCCAGCATTTT. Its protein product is CASSLDSSNQPQHF.

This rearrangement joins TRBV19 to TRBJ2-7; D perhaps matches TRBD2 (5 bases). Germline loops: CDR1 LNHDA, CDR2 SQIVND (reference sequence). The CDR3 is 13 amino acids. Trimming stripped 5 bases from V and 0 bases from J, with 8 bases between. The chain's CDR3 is CASSYSVSYEQYF. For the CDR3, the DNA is TGTGCCAGTAGTTATAGCGTCTCCTACGAGCAGTACTTC.

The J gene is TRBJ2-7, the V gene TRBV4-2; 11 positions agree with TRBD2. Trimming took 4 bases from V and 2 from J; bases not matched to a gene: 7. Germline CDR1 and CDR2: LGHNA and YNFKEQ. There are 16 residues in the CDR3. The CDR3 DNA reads TGTGCCAGCAGCCGAGATACTAGCGGGAGCCCCTACGAGCAGTACTTC. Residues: CASSRDTSGSPYEQYF.

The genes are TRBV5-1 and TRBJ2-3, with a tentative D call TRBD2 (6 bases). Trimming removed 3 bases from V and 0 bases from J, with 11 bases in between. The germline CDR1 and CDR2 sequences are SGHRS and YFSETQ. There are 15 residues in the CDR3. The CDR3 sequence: CASSSTSPSTDTQYF. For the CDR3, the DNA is TGCGCCAGCAGCTCCACTAGCCCTAGCACAGATACGCAGTATTTT.

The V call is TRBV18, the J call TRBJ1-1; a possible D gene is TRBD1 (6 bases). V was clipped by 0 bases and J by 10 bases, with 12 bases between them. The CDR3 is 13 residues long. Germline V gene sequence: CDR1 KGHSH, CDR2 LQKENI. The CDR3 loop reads CASSPPGAEGAFF. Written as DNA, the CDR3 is TGTGCCAGCTCACCACCGGGGGCCGAGGGAGCTTTCTTT.

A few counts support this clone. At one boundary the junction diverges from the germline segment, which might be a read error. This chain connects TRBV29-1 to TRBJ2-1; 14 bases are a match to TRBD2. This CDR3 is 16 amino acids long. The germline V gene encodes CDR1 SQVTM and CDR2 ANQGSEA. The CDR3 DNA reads TGCAGCGTCGAAGGACTAGCGGGAGGCATCTACAATGAGCAGTTCTTC. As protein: CSVEGLAGGIYNEQFF.

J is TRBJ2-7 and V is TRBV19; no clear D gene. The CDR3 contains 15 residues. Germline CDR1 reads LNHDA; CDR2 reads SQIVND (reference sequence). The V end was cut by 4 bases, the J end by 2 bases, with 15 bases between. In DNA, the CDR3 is TGTGCCAGTAGTAATTCTTGGAGCAAGGCCTACGAGCAGTACTTC. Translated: CASSNSWSKAYEQYF.

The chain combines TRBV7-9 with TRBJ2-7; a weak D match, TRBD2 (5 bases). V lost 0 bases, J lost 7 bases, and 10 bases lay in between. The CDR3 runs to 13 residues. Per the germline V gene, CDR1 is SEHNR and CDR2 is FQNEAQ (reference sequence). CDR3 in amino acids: CASSLAGREEQYF. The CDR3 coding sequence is TGTGCCAGCAGCTTAGCGGGGAGAGAGGAGCAGTACTTC.

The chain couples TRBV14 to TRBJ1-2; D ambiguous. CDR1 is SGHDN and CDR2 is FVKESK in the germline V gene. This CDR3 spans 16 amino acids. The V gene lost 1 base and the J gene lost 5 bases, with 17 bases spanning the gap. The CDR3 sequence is CASSQGGSGVQYGYTF. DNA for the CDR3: TGTGCCAGCAGCCAAGGTGGATCTGGAGTCCAATATGGCTACACCTTC.

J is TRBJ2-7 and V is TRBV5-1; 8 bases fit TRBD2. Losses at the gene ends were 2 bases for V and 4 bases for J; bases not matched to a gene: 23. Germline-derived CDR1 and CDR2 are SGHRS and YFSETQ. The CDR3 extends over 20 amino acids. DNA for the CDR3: TGCGCCAGCAGCTTCGTCGTGAATTTAGCGGGACACTACCCGAGATACGAGCAGTACTTC. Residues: CASSFVVNLAGHYPRYEQYF.

This CDR3 is CASGTSGPTDTQYF. CDR3 DNA: TGTGCCAGCGGAACTAGCGGGCCAACAGATACGCAGTATTTT. V is TRBV5-4 and J is TRBJ2-3; TRBD2 aligns across 9 bases. Germline CDR1 SGHNT, CDR2 YYREEE (reference sequence). Trimming cost V 7 bases and J 3 bases; bases outside gene matches: 6. The CDR3 has 14 amino acids.

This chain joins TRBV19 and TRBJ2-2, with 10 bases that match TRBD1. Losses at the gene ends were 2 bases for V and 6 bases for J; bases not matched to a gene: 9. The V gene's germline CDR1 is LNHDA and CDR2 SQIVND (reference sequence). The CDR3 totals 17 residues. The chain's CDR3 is CASSIFHGTGDAGELFF. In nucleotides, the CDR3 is TGTGCCAGTAGTATATTCCACGGGACAGGGGATGCCGGGGAGCTGTTTTTT.

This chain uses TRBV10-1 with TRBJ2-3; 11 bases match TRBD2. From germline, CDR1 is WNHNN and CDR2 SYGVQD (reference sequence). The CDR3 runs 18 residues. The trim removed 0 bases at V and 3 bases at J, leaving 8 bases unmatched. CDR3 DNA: TGCGCCAGCAGTGAGTCGACTAGCGGGGCGTTTAGGACAGATACGCAGTATTTT. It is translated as CASSESTSGAFRTDTQYF.

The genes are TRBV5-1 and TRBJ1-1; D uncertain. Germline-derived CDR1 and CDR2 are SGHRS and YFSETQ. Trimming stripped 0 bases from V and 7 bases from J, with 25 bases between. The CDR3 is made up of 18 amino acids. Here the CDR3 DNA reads TGCGCCAGCAGCTTGGGGCGCGGGGTCGGGGAACTGCGGGGTGAAGCTTTCTTT. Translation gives CASSLGRGVGELRGEAFF. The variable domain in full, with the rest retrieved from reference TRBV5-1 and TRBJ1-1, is KAGVTQTPRYLIKTRGQQVTLSCSPISGHRSVSWYQQTPGQGLQFLFEYFSETQRNKGNFPGRFSGRQFSNSRSEMNVSTLELGDSALYLCASSLGRGVGELRGEAFFGQGTRLTVV.

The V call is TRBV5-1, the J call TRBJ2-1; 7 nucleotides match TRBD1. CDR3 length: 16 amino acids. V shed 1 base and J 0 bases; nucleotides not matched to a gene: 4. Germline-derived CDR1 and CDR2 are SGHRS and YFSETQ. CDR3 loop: CASSLMTGTSYNEQFF. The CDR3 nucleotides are TGCGCCAGCAGCTTGATGACAGGGACCTCCTACAATGAGCAGTTCTTC.

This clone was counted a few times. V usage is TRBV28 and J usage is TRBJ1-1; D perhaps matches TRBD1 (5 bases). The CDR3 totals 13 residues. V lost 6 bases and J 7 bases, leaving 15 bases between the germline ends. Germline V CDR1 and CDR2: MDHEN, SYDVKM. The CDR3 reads CASSPAGRIEAFF. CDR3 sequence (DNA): TGTGCCAGCAGCCCGGCGGGGCGGATTGAAGCTTTCTTT.

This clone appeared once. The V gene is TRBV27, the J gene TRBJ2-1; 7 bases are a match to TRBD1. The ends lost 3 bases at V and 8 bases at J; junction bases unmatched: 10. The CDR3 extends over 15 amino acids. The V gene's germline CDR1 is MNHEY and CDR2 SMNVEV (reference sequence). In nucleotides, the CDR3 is TGTGCCAGCAGTTTTACAGGGGCCCAAGGCTATGAGCAGTTCTTC. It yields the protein CASSFTGAQGYEQFF.

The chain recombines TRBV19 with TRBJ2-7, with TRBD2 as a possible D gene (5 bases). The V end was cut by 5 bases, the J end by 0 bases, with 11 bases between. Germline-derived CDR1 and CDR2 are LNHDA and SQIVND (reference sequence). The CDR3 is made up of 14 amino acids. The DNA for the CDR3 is TGTGCCAGTAGTGCCAGAGGGAGCTCCTACGAGCAGTACTTC. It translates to CASSARGSSYEQYF.

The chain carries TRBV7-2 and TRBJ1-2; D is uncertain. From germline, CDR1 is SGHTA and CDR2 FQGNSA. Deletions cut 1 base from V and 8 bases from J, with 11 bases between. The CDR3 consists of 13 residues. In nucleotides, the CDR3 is TGTGCCAGCAGCTTAGGCAGGACTGACGGCTACACCTTC. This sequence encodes CASSLGRTDGYTF. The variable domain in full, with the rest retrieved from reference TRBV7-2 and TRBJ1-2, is GAGVSQSPSNKVTEKGKDVELRCDPISGHTALYWYRQSLGQGLEFLIYFQGNSAPDKSGLPSDRFSAERTGGSVSTLTIQRTQQEDSAVYLCASSLGRTDGYTFGSGTRLTVV.

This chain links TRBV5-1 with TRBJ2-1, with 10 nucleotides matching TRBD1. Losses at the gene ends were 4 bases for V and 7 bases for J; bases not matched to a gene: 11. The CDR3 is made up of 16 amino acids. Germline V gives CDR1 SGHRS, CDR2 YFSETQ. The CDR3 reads CASSLFTRDRGNEQFF. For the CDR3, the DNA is TGCGCCAGCAGCCTTTTCACCCGGGACAGGGGAAATGAGCAGTTCTTC.

CDR3 protein: CASSRRVGNTEAFF. The CDR3 bases are TGTGCCAGCAGCCGCCGGGTGGGGAACACTGAAGCTTTCTTT. The rearrangement uses TRBV14 and TRBJ1-1; no clear D gene. The CDR3 has 14 amino acids. The germline V gene has CDR1 SGHDN and CDR2 FVKESK. V lost 4 bases, J lost 1 base, and 10 bases lay in between.

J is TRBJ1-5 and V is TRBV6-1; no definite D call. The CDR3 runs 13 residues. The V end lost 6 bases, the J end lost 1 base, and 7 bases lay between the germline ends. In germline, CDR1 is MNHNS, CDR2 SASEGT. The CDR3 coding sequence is TGTGCCAGCAGCCTGTTCAGCAATCAGCCCCAGCATTTT. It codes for CASSLFSNQPQHF.

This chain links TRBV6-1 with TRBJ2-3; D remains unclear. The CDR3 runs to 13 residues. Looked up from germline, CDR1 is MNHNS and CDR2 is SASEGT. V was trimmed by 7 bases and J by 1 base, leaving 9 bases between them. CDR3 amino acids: CASTERGTDTQYF. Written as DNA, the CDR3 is TGTGCCAGCACCGAAAGAGGCACAGATACGCAGTATTTT.

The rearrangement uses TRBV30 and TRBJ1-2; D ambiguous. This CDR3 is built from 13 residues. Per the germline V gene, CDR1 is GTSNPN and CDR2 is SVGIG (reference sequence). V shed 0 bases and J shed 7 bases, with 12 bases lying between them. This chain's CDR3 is CAWSVLEGGGYTF. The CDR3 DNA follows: TGTGCCTGGAGTGTACTTGAGGGCGGTGGCTACACCTTC.

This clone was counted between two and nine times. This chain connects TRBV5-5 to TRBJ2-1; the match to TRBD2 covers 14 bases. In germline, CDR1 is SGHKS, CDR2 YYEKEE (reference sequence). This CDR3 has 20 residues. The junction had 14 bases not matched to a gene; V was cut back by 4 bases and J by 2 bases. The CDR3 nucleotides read TGTGCCAGCAGCGACTTGACAGGGATGACTAGCGGGAGGGCCTACAATGAGCAGTTCTTC. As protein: CASSDLTGMTSGRAYNEQFF.

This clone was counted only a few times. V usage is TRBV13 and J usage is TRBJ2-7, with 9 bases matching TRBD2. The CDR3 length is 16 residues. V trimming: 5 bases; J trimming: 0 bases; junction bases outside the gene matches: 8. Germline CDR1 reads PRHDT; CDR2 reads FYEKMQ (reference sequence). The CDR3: CASSLQRLADSYEQYF. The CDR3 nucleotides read TGTGCCAGCAGCCTGCAAAGACTAGCGGACTCCTACGAGCAGTACTTC.

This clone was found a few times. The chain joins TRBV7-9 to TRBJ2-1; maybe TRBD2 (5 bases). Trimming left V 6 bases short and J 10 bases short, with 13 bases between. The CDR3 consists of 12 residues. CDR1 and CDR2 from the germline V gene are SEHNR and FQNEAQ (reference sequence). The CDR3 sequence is CASSYSEHEQFF. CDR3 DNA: TGTGCCAGCAGTTATAGCGAACACGAGCAGTTCTTC.